This T cell receptor beta chain appears in the sequencing data of a study of siplizumab effects on memory and regulatory T cells (dated by TCRdb to between 2018 and 2020). In the study overall: Paired mixed lymphocyte reactions were run with siplizumab at 1 ug/mL and without drug, across fewer than ten responder-stimulator pairs. The study examined how the anti-CD2 antibody siplizumab affects alloreactive T-cell subsets in allogeneic mixed lymphocyte reactions built from human PBMCs.

For 5 to 7 days, cells in the mixed lymphocyte reaction were kept in coculture at 37 degrees C. Responder PBMCs were labelled with CFSE and stimulator PBMCs were labelled with Violet Dye, after which the responder and stimulator PBMCs were mixed at a 1:1 ratio. Sorted unstimulated T cells and proliferating T cells recovered from mixed lymphocyte reactions underwent TCRbeta CDR3 sequencing. Fresh whole blood from approximately ten HLA-typed healthy donors was used to isolate PBMCs. For TCR sequencing, responder T cells that had proliferated and were CFSE-low were FACS-sorted once the mixed lymphocyte reaction was over. The CDR3 runs 12 amino acids, cysteine and phenylalanine included. CDR3 DNA only is kept here, 36 bases in frame from base 1. Trimming costs V 1 base and J 14 bases, and their ends lie 14 bases apart. Via the germline V gene (reference sequence), CDR1 is SEHNR and CDR2 FQNEAQ. This clone was picked up a small number of times. What this receptor recognizes is not known. No base quality values were provided; no much bigger clone lies one nucleotide off.

What the research found in general, with its limitations: In reactions with siplizumab, an average of about 75% of mappable alloreactive CD4+ clones were Treg-derived, compared with 26.9% in control reactions. Greater diversity appeared to be present in unstimulated naive T cells than in memory T cells, and a substantial contribution to the alloresponse seemed to be made by naive cells. Because sequences at frequencies below about 10^-5 were poorly captured, only a minor fraction of alloreactive clones could be mapped back to unstimulated subsets. Whether proliferating Tregs from siplizumab cultures actually had suppressive function was not functionally confirmed. A naive or memory phenotype could not be assigned to roughly 75-97% of proliferating CD4+ or CD8+ clones. Siplizumab significantly reduced the cumulative frequency of alloreactive sequences traceable to unstimulated CD4+ memory T cells.

To prepare the library, the immunoSEQ multiplex PCR assay was applied. Approximately 100,000 TCR templates per sample were assayed on the deep sequencing platform. Genomic DNA extracted from sorted T cells was used for TCRbeta CDR3 sequencing. The authors' analysis ran thus. The R programming language was used for the clonal analysis of the TCRbeta CDR3 data. Unstimulated samples were compared with post-reaction CFSE-low samples to define alloreactive CD4+ and CD8+ clones. Alloreactive CD4+ clones were assigned to regulatory or non-regulatory origin by matching sequences to sorted unstimulated Treg and non-Treg repertoires. TCRdb mirrors the immuneACCESS table, restricted to in-frame sequences. Some clones are absent from its copies; in checked studies, under half trace to an unresolved V gene, and the reason for the others is unknown. Clone size and V and J calls were adopted from that table, with D and trimming inferred from the DNA. Here the sample has around 7,400 clones; about two fifths occur a single time. 5.5% to 7.5% of the sample goes to the ten largest clones.

The specimen sequenced was CFSE-low (dividing) CD8+ T cells sorted from an allogeneic mixed lymphocyte reaction. The source of this sequence is a human donor in good health; the cells came from an allogeneic mixed lymphocyte reaction. The receptor chain draws on TRBV7-9 and TRBJ2-5; tentative D gene TRBD1, with 5 bases matching. At the DNA level, the sequence is TGTGCCAGCAGCTTAGGGAGACAGCCTCATTACTTC. It is translated as CASSLGRQPHYF. Reference TRBV7-9 and TRBJ2-5 genes cover what lies past the CDR3, so the full variable domain is DTGVSQNPRHKITKRGQNVTFRCDPISEHNRLYWYRQTLGQGPEFLTYFQNEAQLEKSRLLSDRFSAERPKGSFSTLEIQRTEQGDSAMYLCASSLGRQPHYFGPGTRLLVL.